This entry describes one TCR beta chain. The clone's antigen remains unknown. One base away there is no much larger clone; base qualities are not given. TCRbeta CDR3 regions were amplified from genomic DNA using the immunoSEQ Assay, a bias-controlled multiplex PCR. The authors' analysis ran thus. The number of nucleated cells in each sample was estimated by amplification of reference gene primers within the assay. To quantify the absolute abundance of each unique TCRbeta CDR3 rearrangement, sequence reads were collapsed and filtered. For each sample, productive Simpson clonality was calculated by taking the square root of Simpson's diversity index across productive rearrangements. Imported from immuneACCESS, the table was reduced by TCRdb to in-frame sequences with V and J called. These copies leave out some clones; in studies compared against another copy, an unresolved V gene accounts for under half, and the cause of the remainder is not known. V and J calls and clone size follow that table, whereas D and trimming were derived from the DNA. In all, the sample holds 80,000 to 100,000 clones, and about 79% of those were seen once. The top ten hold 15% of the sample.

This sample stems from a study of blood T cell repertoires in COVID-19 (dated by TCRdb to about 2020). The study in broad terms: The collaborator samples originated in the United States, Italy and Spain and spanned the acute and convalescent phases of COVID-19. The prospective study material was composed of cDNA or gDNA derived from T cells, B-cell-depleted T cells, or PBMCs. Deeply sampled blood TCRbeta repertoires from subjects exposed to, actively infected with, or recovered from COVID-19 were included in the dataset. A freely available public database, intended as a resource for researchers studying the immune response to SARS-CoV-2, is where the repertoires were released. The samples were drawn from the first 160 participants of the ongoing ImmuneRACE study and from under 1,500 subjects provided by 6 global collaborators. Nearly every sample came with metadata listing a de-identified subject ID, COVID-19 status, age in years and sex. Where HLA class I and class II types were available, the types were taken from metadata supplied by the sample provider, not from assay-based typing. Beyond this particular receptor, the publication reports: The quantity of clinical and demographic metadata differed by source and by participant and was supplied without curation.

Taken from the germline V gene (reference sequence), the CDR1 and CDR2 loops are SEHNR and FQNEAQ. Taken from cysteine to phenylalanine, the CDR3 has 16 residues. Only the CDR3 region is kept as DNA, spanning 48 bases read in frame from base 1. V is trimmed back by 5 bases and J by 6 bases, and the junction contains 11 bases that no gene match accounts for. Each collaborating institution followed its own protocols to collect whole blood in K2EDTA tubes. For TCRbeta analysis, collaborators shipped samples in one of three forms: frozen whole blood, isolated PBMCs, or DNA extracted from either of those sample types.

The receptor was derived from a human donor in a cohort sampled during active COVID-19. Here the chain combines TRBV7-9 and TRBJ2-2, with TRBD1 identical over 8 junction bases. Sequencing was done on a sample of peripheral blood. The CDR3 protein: CASSPWGQVSPGELFF. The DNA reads TGTGCCAGCAGCCCCTGGGGACAGGTATCACCCGGGGAGCTGTTTTTT.